The T cell receptor beta chain under discussion was sequenced for a study of T cells after yellow fever vaccination. Study context: It was SMART-Seq v4 Ultra Low Input that prepared the fractions with low cell numbers.

TCRdb processed the 5' RACE reads anew with MiXCR; each CDR3 protein has one entry. The top ten clones hold over 40% of a sample with about 29,000 distinct CDR3 sequences, about 5% of them seen once. The table lists this clonotype with many counts. The CDR3 has 15 amino acids. V shed 3 bases and J 1 base; nucleotides not matched to a gene: 0. The germline V gene has CDR1 DFQATT and CDR2 SNEGSKA (reference sequence). This sequence joins TRBV20-1 and TRBJ2-3; TRBD2 matches at 14 bases. The specimen was CD8+ T cells sorted from PBMCs, collected 10 days after the yellow fever booster vaccination. The receptor's source is a man aged 25 to 40 who received the YFV17D yellow fever vaccine. This CDR3 reads CSARGLAGGTDTQYF. The CDR3 coding sequence is TGCAGTGCTAGGGGACTAGCGGGGGGCACAGATACGCAGTATTTT.